These 32 T cell receptor beta chains were all obtained from the same sample, sequenced in a study of glioma-infiltrating T cells after dendritic cell vaccination. Assay: immunoSEQ multiplex PCR; the TCRdb copy retains only in-frame clones and omits some. The sample contains roughly 60,000 clones, roughly 86% of which appear only once. Time point indicated: after dendritic cell vaccination, including at tumor progression/relapse. Sequencing used blood, obtained after dendritic cell vaccination. The receptors come from a human donor with glioblastoma.

The J gene is TRBJ1-2, the V gene TRBV5-5; D gene ambiguous. Trimming pared 3 bases from V and 8 bases from J, leaving 17 bases between. The CDR3 has 14 residues. Germline-derived CDR1 and CDR2 are SGHKS and YYEKEE (reference sequence). For the CDR3, the DNA is TGTGCCAGCAGCTCATCCGTACACCAGGCCGGCTACACCTTC. Translating it yields CASSSSVHQAGYTF.

The CDR3 nucleotides are TGTGCCAGTACAGGGGTGGATGAGCAGTTCTTC. Its protein product is CASTGVDEQFF. This chain connects TRBV27 to TRBJ2-1; TRBD1 matches 7 bases. The CDR3 loop spans 11 amino acids. V shed 9 bases and J 8 bases; nucleotides not matched to a gene: 4. Germline V gives CDR1 MNHEY, CDR2 SMNVEV (reference sequence).

This clone was seen once. This chain joins TRBV12-5 and TRBJ1-6; TRBD1 matches 9 bases. CDR3 size: 15 residues. V lost 1 base, J lost 7 bases, and 2 bases stayed unmatched. Looked up from germline, CDR1 is LGHNT and CDR2 is FRNRAP. CDR3 nucleotides: TGTGCTAGTGGTTTGGACACAGGGGGCAATTCACCCCTCCACTTT. This translates into CASGLDTGGNSPLHF.

The genes are TRBV7-9 and TRBJ2-5, with D hard to call. This CDR3 contains 12 residues. V dropped 1 base and J dropped 4 bases, with 4 bases sitting between them. CDR1 and CDR2 from the germline V gene are SEHNR and FQNEAQ (reference sequence). The CDR3 nucleotides are TGTGCCAGCAGCTTAGGGCCAGAGACCCAGTACTTC. Protein sequence: CASSLGPETQYF.

V is TRBV28 and J is TRBJ2-1; no reliable D call. Germline V lookup: CDR1 MDHEN, CDR2 SYDVKM. V was trimmed by 3 bases and J by 0 bases, leaving 9 bases between them. The CDR3 is 15 amino acids. CDR3 sequence (DNA): TGTGCCAGCAGTTTCGACTTGAGCTCCTACAATGAGCAGTTCTTC. Its protein is CASSFDLSSYNEQFF.

CDR3 residues: CASSQGQGPHEQYF. The CDR3 DNA is TGTGCCAGTAGTCAGGGACAGGGGCCACACGAGCAGTACTTC. This rearrangement joins TRBV19 to TRBJ2-7, with 10 positions matching TRBD1. Per the germline V gene, CDR1 is LNHDA and CDR2 is SQIVND (reference sequence). Trimming at V came to 5 bases and at J to 5 bases, leaving 6 bases not matched to a gene. The CDR3 totals 14 residues.

This chain connects TRBV6-5 to TRBJ2-7; 7 nucleotides agree with TRBD2. V was pared by 7 bases and J by 5 bases, with 8 bases of the junction left unmatched. This CDR3 is 13 amino acids long. Germline-derived CDR1 and CDR2 are MNHEY and SVGAGI. Here the CDR3 reads CASTRGGPHEQYF. CDR3 coding DNA: TGTGCCAGCACGCGGGGAGGGCCACACGAGCAGTACTTC.

V and J are TRBV7-9 and TRBJ1-2; unclear D gene. The CDR3 length is 16 residues. Deletions cut 5 bases from V and 2 bases from J, with 18 bases between. The germline CDR1 and CDR2 sequences are SEHNR and FQNEAQ (reference sequence). The DNA of the CDR3 is TGTGCCAGCAGCCCTCGTAGCCCTTCCCACAACTATGGCTACACCTTC. The encoded protein is CASSPRSPSHNYGYTF.

This clone was seen only a few times. V gene TRBV5-6 combines with J gene TRBJ2-7, with 8 positions matching TRBD1. Germline CDR1 and CDR2: SGHDT and YYEEEE. Trimming cost V 4 bases and J 11 bases; bases outside gene matches: 17. The CDR3 loop spans 15 amino acids. In nucleotides, the CDR3 is TGTGCCAGCAGCCTCCGGGGACAGGTACAACGCGGGAAGTACTTC. The encoded protein is CASSLRGQVQRGKYF.

The V gene is TRBV12-5, the J gene TRBJ1-5; D uncertain. Deletions cut 1 base from V and 12 bases from J, with 10 bases between. This CDR3 is 12 amino acids long. The germline V gene encodes CDR1 LGHNT and CDR2 FRNRAP. The CDR3 nucleotides are TGTGCTAGTGGTTTGGAGGAGCTCGACCAGCATTTT. Protein: CASGLEELDQHF. The whole variable domain, remainder taken from reference TRBV12-5 and TRBJ1-5, is DARVTQTPRHKVTEMGQEVTMRCQPILGHNTVFWYRQTMMQGLELLAYFRNRAPLDDSGMPKDRFSAEMPDATLATLKIQPSEPRDSAVYFCASGLEELDQHFGDGTRLSIL.

This chain uses TRBV6-5 with TRBJ1-1; D remains ambiguous. Germline-derived CDR1 and CDR2 are MNHEY and SVGAGI. The CDR3 is 13 residues long. V was pared by 6 bases and J by 3 bases, with 11 bases between. CDR3 protein: CASSLTRDTEAFF. In DNA form, the CDR3 reads TGTGCCAGCAGCCTCACGAGGGACACTGAAGCTTTCTTT.

The chain uses TRBV5-1 and TRBJ1-1; maybe TRBD1 (5 bases). CDR1 and CDR2 from the germline V gene are SGHRS and YFSETQ. Trimming took off 0 bases at V and 1 base at J, with 10 bases between the two ends. The CDR3 length is 15 residues. The CDR3 sequence: CASSLVQGGNTEAFF. The CDR3 DNA reads as TGCGCCAGCAGCTTGGTTCAGGGAGGGAACACTGAAGCTTTCTTT.

The chain carries TRBV6-5 and TRBJ1-2; a weak D match, TRBD1 (5 bases). This CDR3 comprises 15 residues. Germline values: CDR1 MNHEY, CDR2 SVGAGI. V shed 6 bases and J shed 4 bases, with 18 bases lying between them. The CDR3 loop reads CASSNPGRASYGYTF. CDR3 nucleotides: TGTGCCAGCAGCAACCCCGGCAGGGCCTCCTATGGCTACACCTTC.

The rearrangement links TRBV29-1 to TRBJ1-2; TRBD1 matches at 8 bases. From germline, CDR1 is SQVTM and CDR2 ANQGSEA. V shed 6 bases and J 4 bases; nucleotides not matched to a gene: 13. CDR3 length equals 15 residues. DNA for the CDR3: TGCAGCGTCCCTCCAAGACAGGGGCACTCCTATGGCTACACCTTC. Its protein product is CSVPPRQGHSYGYTF.

The rearrangement uses TRBV29-1 and TRBJ1-4; D unclear. Per the germline V gene, CDR1 is SQVTM and CDR2 is ANQGSEA. The CDR3 loop spans 11 amino acids. V lost 0 bases and J lost 12, with 8 bases in between. The CDR3 here is CSVEDWQELFF. The CDR3 DNA is TGCAGCGTTGAAGATTGGCAGGAACTGTTTTTT.

The chain is built from TRBV19 and TRBJ2-7, with D possibly matching TRBD1 (5 bases). Germline-derived CDR1 and CDR2 are LNHDA and SQIVND (reference sequence). V was cut by 6 bases and J by 2 bases, with 14 bases left in between. The CDR3 totals 14 residues. As DNA, the CDR3 is TGTGCCAGTAGACTGGGCAGGGAACCCTACGAGCAGTACTTC. It codes for CASRLGREPYEQYF.

V and J are TRBV5-1 and TRBJ2-3; tentatively, D is TRBD1 (7 bases). Germline lookup yields CDR1 SGHRS and CDR2 YFSETQ. Between the trimmed V and J ends, which lost 7 bases and 1 base, there was a span of 13 bases. The CDR3 contains 14 residues. In nucleotides, the CDR3 is TGCGCCAGCCGAGGGGGCGGGGGCACAGATACGCAGTATTTT. It specifies CASRGGGGTDTQYF.

On this clone: The same CDR3 also results from other DNA sequences found in this sample. This chain uses TRBV18 with TRBJ2-2; 7 nucleotides agree with TRBD1. The CDR3 is made up of 15 amino acids. Unmatched junction bases numbered 0, after V lost 1 base and J lost 1 base. The germline V gene encodes CDR1 KGHSH and CDR2 LQKENI. CDR3 loop: CASSPRQGNTGELFF. The DNA of the CDR3 is TGTGCCAGCTCACCACGACAGGGGAACACCGGGGAGCTGTTTTTT.

In nucleotides, the CDR3 is TGTGCCAGTAGTATAGGACGACCGGAGTACGGGGGCTACACCTTC. Residues: CASSIGRPEYGGYTF. This rearrangement joins TRBV19 to TRBJ1-2; D is undetermined. Trimming removed 1 base from V and 8 bases from J, with 17 bases in between. Germline CDR1 and CDR2: LNHDA and SQIVND (reference sequence). The CDR3 is 15 amino acids.

This clone showed up just a few times. The V and J genes are TRBV10-3 and TRBJ2-5; tentative D call: TRBD1 (5 bases). The V end was cut by 3 bases, the J end by 5 bases, with 13 bases between. This CDR3 has 14 residues. Germline V gene data show CDR1 as ENHRY and CDR2 as SYGVKD. The CDR3 sequence is CAISEIHRRETQYF. CDR3 coding DNA: TGTGCCATCAGTGAAATCCACAGGCGGGAGACCCAGTACTTC.

The chain has TRBV5-4 and TRBJ2-1; 7 bases are a match to TRBD2. This CDR3 region has 15 residues. V lost 4 bases to trimming and J lost 6 bases; unmatched junction nucleotides: 10. CDR1 SGHNT and CDR2 YYREEE come from the germline V gene (reference sequence). The DNA of the CDR3 is TGTGCCAGCAGCCGGGCGGGTACTAGCGCCAATGAGCAGTTCTTC. Encoded protein: CASSRAGTSANEQFF. Looking up the rest from reference TRBV5-4 and TRBJ2-1 gives the full variable domain: ETGVTQSPTHLIKTRGQQVTLRCSSQSGHNTVSWYQQALGQGPQFIFQYYREEENGRGNFPPRFSGLQFPNYSSELNVNALELDDSALYLCASSRAGTSANEQFFGPGTRLTVL.

This clone was counted between two and nine times. This chain's CDR3 is CASSLNPGFDEQFF. The DNA for the CDR3 is TGTGCCAGCAGCCTCAACCCAGGGTTCGATGAGCAGTTCTTC. The V gene is TRBV7-2, the J gene TRBJ2-1; D might be TRBD1 (5 bases). Per the germline V gene, CDR1 is SGHTA and CDR2 is FQGNSA. The CDR3 totals 14 residues. V was cut by 5 bases and J by 8 bases, with 16 bases left in between.

The CDR3 protein is CASSLSRGGYEQYF. CDR3 in DNA: TGTGCCAGCAGCTTGTCGCGTGGTGGTTACGAGCAGTACTTC. The V call is TRBV7-2, the J call TRBJ2-7; D uncertain. CDR3 length: 14 amino acids. V dropped 3 bases and J dropped 4 bases, with 13 bases sitting between them. Germline CDR1 and CDR2: SGHTA and FQGNSA.

V is TRBV7-2 and J is TRBJ1-6, with no clear D. Trimming shortened V by 5 bases and J by 6 bases, and 11 bases separated the two germline ends. The CDR3 totals 14 residues. CDR1 SGHTA and CDR2 FQGNSA come from the germline V gene. The chain's CDR3 is CASSPVRVNSPLHF. CDR3 nucleotides: TGTGCCAGCAGCCCCGTCCGGGTTAATTCACCCCTCCACTTT.

The chain joins TRBV7-9 to TRBJ1-5; D is perhaps TRBD1 (6 bases). CDR3 length equals 17 residues. CDR1 SEHNR and CDR2 FQNEAQ come from the germline V gene (reference sequence). V lost 5 bases to trimming and J lost 2 bases, with 19 bases between them. The chain's CDR3 is CASSKGGQGGGNQPQHF. The CDR3 region has the DNA TGTGCCAGCAGCAAGGGGGGGCAGGGAGGTGGCAATCAGCCCCAGCATTTT.

This chain links TRBV15 with TRBJ2-4, with 7 bases that match TRBD2. The CDR3 runs 15 residues. V was pared by 0 bases and J by 8 bases, with 7 bases of the junction left unmatched. The V gene's germline CDR1 is LNHNV and CDR2 YYDKDF (reference sequence). DNA for the CDR3: TGTGCCACCAGCAGAGATCGCGGGGGTGTAGACATTCAGTACTTC. Amino acids: CATSRDRGGVDIQYF.

The table lists this clone with a count of one. The chain has TRBV29-1 and TRBJ2-4, with a weak D call TRBD1 (6 bases). V gave up 3 bases and J gave up 4 bases, with 16 bases separating them. CDR1 and CDR2 from the germline V gene are SQVTM and ANQGSEA. The CDR3 spans 15 residues. CDR3 sequence: CSVDRAGADKNIQYF. The CDR3 bases are TGCAGCGTTGATCGGGCAGGGGCGGATAAAAACATTCAGTACTTC.

This chain connects TRBV7-2 to TRBJ1-1; 8 bases align to TRBD1. The ends lost 5 bases at V and 4 bases at J; junction bases unmatched: 9. Per germline, CDR1 SGHTA and CDR2 FQGNSA. The CDR3 has 15 amino acids. This CDR3 is CASSPRWTGRTEAFF. In DNA form, the CDR3 reads TGTGCCAGCAGCCCGAGATGGACAGGGCGCACTGAAGCTTTCTTT. Full variable domain (missing parts from reference TRBV7-2 and TRBJ1-1): GAGVSQSPSNKVTEKGKDVELRCDPISGHTALYWYRQSLGQGLEFLIYFQGNSAPDKSGLPSDRFSAERTGGSVSTLTIQRTQQEDSAVYLCASSPRWTGRTEAFFGQGTRLTVV.

The genes are TRBV19 and TRBJ2-7; TRBD2 matches 9 bases. The germline gives CDR1 LNHDA, CDR2 SQIVND (reference sequence). This CDR3 has 18 residues. The J segment lost 2 bases and the V segment lost 7 bases, leaving 18 bases of the junction unmatched. The CDR3 here is CASKQASGNQGPPYEQYF. For the CDR3, the DNA is TGTGCCAGTAAGCAGGCTAGCGGGAACCAGGGGCCGCCCTACGAGCAGTACTTC.

The CDR3 protein is CASSLRDREAQYF. The CDR3 nucleotides are TGTGCCAGCAGCTTGCGAGACAGGGAGGCCCAGTACTTC. The chain combines TRBV7-2 with TRBJ2-5; possibly TRBD1 for D (7 bases). Germline CDR1 is SGHTA and CDR2 is FQGNSA. The CDR3 totals 13 residues. V lost 3 bases and J 9 bases, leaving 14 bases between the germline ends.

This clone was recorded a few times. The CDR3, as DNA: TGTGCCAGCAGTTACGGACAGGGGGCCGTGAACTATGGCTACACCTTC. Translated, it gives CASSYGQGAVNYGYTF. V usage is TRBV6-5 and J usage is TRBJ1-2; 11 bases line up with TRBD1. Trimming at V came to 2 bases and at J to 2 bases, leaving 4 bases not matched to a gene. The CDR3 is made up of 16 amino acids. CDR1 MNHEY and CDR2 SVGAGI come from the germline V gene.

DNA for the CDR3: TGTGCCAGCAGCATCGACAGGGGGATCTTTGGAAACACCATATATTTT. Protein sequence: CASSIDRGIFGNTIYF. The V and J genes are TRBV5-6 and TRBJ1-3; 9 positions match TRBD1. CDR1 is SGHDT and CDR2 is YYEEEE in the germline V gene. V was pared by 4 bases and J by 3 bases, with 8 bases of the junction left unmatched. The CDR3 runs 16 residues.